Below are 15 T cell receptor beta chains sequenced from a single sample in a study of cytomegalovirus exposure and HLA in healthy donors. Primers for the PCR totalled 60 Vbeta and 13 Jbeta. The protocol was immunoSEQ multiplex PCR, while the TCRdb copy is restricted to in-frame clones and leaves out a portion. The sample includes around 91,000 clones, roughly 86% of them seen just once. Source material: PBMCs. Receptors were obtained from a man aged 25-40 years in good health and CMV-seropositive.

Only a few counts were recorded for this clone. The chain carries TRBV5-5 and TRBJ1-4; 8 bases map to TRBD1. V was clipped by 3 bases and J by 7 bases; unmatched bases: 8. The germline CDR1 and CDR2 sequences are SGHKS and YYEKEE (reference sequence). This CDR3 has 15 amino acids. The chain's CDR3 is CASSSRTGMGEKLFF. The CDR3 nucleotides are TGTGCCAGCAGCTCCCGGACAGGGATGGGTGAAAAACTGTTTTTT.

The J gene is TRBJ2-1, the V gene TRBV28, with D maybe TRBD2 (6 bases). CDR3 length: 13 residues. Trimming left V 6 bases short and J 9 bases short, with 15 bases between. Germline V CDR1 and CDR2: MDHEN, SYDVKM. The CDR3: CASRETSSVEQFF. Here the CDR3 DNA reads TGTGCCAGCAGGGAGACTAGTTCTGTTGAGCAGTTCTTC.

The rearrangement joins TRBV6-5 to TRBJ2-5; TRBD2 matches 7 bases. The end of the DNA fits TRBJ2-7 better, so the J call may be wrong. The CDR3 is 13 residues long. Per germline, CDR1 MNHEY and CDR2 SVGAGI. CDR3 nucleotide sequence: TGTGCCAGCAGTAGACGGGGGGCCTACGAGCAGTACTTC. Translating it yields CASSRRGAYEQYF.

The rearrangement links TRBV5-1 to TRBJ2-5, with 11 bases identical to TRBD2. CDR3 length equals 18 residues. The trim removed 0 bases at V and 1 base at J, leaving 8 bases unmatched. CDR1 and CDR2 from the germline V gene are SGHRS and YFSETQ. The CDR3 nucleotides are TGCGCCAGCAGCTTGGGCGGAGGGACTAGCGGTACCCAAGAGACCCAGTACTTC. It yields the protein CASSLGGGTSGTQETQYF.

The CDR3 region is CASSNGRVEETQYF. CDR3 sequence (DNA): TGTGCCAGCTCAAACGGCAGGGTTGAAGAGACCCAGTACTTC. The chain combines TRBV18 with TRBJ2-5, with D tentatively TRBD1 (5 bases). The germline V and J ends were trimmed by 5 bases and 3 bases, with 13 bases remaining between them. The CDR3 has 14 amino acids. Germline lookup yields CDR1 KGHSH and CDR2 LQKENI. Filled out from reference TRBV18 and TRBJ2-5, the complete variable domain reads NAGVMQNPRHLVRRRGQEARLRCSPMKGHSHVYWYRQLPEEGLKFMVYLQKENIIDESGMPKERFSAEFPKEGPSILRIQQVVRGDSAAYFCASSNGRVEETQYFGPGTRLLVL.

This clone was observed a single time. The chain carries TRBV7-9 and TRBJ2-3; 9 bases line up with TRBD2. CDR1 and CDR2 from the germline V gene are SEHNR and FQNEAQ (reference sequence). The ends lost 5 bases at V and 1 base at J; junction bases unmatched: 7. CDR3 length equals 16 residues. CDR3 protein: CASSLGTSLGTDTQYF. CDR3 in DNA: TGTGCCAGCAGCCTAGGGACTAGCCTCGGCACAGATACGCAGTATTTT.

Comments on this clone: One end of the junction varies from germline; a read error may be responsible. CDR3 loop: CAWSIPGPSGRNF. In nucleotides, the CDR3 is TGTGCCTGGAGTATTCCGGGACCTAGCGGGAGGAACTTC. V and J are TRBV30 and TRBJ2-5; 11 bases match TRBD2. The CDR3 is 13 residues long. Per germline, CDR1 GTSNPN and CDR2 SVGIG (reference sequence).

The CDR3 nucleotides read TGTGCCAGCTCACCCTCGGGACAGGGCGACTATGGCTACACCTTC. This encodes CASSPSGQGDYGYTF. The chain is built from TRBV18 and TRBJ1-2; TRBD1 matches at 9 bases. Trimming cost V 3 bases and J 3 bases; bases outside gene matches: 5. Germline CDR1 KGHSH, CDR2 LQKENI. The CDR3 has 15 residues.

J is TRBJ2-7 and V is TRBV5-1; D possibly corresponds to TRBD1 (5 bases). The CDR3 spans 15 residues. The V end lost 4 bases, the J end lost 0 bases, and 14 bases lay between the germline ends. Germline assignment: CDR1 SGHRS and CDR2 YFSETQ. The CDR3 sequence: CASSPLGVSSYEQYF. DNA of the CDR3: TGCGCCAGCAGCCCGCTAGGGGTTAGCTCCTACGAGCAGTACTTC.

The chain links TRBV4-1 to TRBJ2-1; 14 bases are a match to TRBD2. CDR1 MGHRA and CDR2 YSYEKL come from the germline V gene. V lost 2 bases and J lost 8; bases outside the gene matches: 8. This CDR3 is 17 amino acids long. The CDR3 spells CASSQSLGLAGVDEQFF. The DNA of the CDR3 is TGCGCCAGCAGCCAATCTTTGGGACTAGCGGGAGTGGATGAGCAGTTCTTC.

This chain links TRBV5-1 with TRBJ2-3, with 8 bases identical to TRBD2. CDR1 is SGHRS, CDR2 YFSETQ, per germline. J gave up 2 bases and V 5 bases, and 7 bases lay outside the gene matches. The CDR3 covers 15 residues. CDR3 in DNA: TGCGCCAGCAGTATTAGCGGGGACCACACAGATACGCAGTATTTT. It is translated as CASSISGDHTDTQYF.

The chain couples TRBV10-3 to TRBJ2-2, with 9 bases that match TRBD1. There are 15 residues in the CDR3. Germline CDR1 and CDR2: ENHRY and SYGVKD. The junction had 9 bases not matched to a gene; V was cut back by 7 bases and J by 6 bases. The CDR3 region is CAITPGQGISGELFF. The DNA of the CDR3 is TGTGCCATCACCCCGGGACAGGGTATCTCCGGGGAGCTGTTTTTT.

The chain has TRBV9 and TRBJ2-1; D is ambiguous. Trimming removed 0 bases at V and 0 bases at J, with 7 bases between. Per the germline V gene, CDR1 is SGDLS and CDR2 is YYNGEE. This CDR3 has 15 amino acids. The CDR3 DNA follows: TGTGCCAGCAGCGTAGAACAGAACTCCTACAATGAGCAGTTCTTC. Its translation is CASSVEQNSYNEQFF.

The chain is built from TRBV6-5 and TRBJ2-3; TRBD2 matches 9 bases. V lost 7 bases, J lost 4 bases, and 3 bases stayed unmatched. The V gene's germline CDR1 is MNHEY and CDR2 SVGAGI. The length of the CDR3 is 13 residues. The DNA for the CDR3 is TGTGCCAGCACACTAGCGGGTGCAGATACGCAGTATTTT. This encodes CASTLAGADTQYF.

The rearrangement uses TRBV2 and TRBJ2-1; 9 bases are a match to TRBD1. The V and J ends lost 6 bases and 7 bases, in that order; junction bases with no gene match: 10. This CDR3 region has 15 residues. Germline V gives CDR1 SNHLY, CDR2 FYNNEI. The CDR3 nucleotides are TGTGCCAGCAGGGAGGGACAGGGCCTTGCGAATGAGCAGTTCTTC. Its translation is CASREGQGLANEQFF.